This TCR beta chain emerged from a study of human T cells and chemical hapten exposure. The germline V and J ends were trimmed by 6 bases and 0 bases, with 6 bases remaining between them. The CDR3 contains 14 residues. Germline V lookup: CDR1 LNHDA, CDR2 SQIVND (reference sequence). TCRdb reanalysed the RACE reads using MiXCR and keeps one entry per CDR3 protein. The table has roughly 260,000 distinct CDR3 sequences, about 9% seen once; the top ten hold about 2.1%. Time point described: pre-sensitization, week 0. Regarding treatment: therapeutic diphenylcyclopropenone sensitization with weekly scalp DPC. This clonotype was detected only a few times.

Here the sequenced sample was whole blood, taken in connection with sensitization to the hapten diphenylcyclopropenone (DPC). J is TRBJ2-6 and V is TRBV19; D is unclear. The TCR originated in a woman between 35 and 50 years old with alopecia areata. Some clones in this sample may be carry-over from other donors' samples. CDR3 in amino acids: CASRDLSGANVLTF. The CDR3, as DNA: TGTGCCAGTAGGGACCTCTCTGGGGCCAACGTCCTGACTTTC.